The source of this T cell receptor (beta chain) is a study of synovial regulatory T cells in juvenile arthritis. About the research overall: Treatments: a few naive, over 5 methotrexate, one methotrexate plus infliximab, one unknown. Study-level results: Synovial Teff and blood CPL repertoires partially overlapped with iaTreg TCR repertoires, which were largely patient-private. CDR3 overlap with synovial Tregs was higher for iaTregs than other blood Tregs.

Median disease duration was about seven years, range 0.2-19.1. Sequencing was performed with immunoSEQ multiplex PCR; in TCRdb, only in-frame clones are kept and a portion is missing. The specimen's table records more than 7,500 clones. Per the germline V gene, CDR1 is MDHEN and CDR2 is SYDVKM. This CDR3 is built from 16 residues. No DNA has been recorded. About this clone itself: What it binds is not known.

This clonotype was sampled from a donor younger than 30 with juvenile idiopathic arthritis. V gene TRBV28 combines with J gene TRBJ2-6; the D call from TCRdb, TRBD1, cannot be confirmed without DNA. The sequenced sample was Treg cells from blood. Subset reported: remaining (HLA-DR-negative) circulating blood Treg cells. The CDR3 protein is CASSPRTGERANVLTF.